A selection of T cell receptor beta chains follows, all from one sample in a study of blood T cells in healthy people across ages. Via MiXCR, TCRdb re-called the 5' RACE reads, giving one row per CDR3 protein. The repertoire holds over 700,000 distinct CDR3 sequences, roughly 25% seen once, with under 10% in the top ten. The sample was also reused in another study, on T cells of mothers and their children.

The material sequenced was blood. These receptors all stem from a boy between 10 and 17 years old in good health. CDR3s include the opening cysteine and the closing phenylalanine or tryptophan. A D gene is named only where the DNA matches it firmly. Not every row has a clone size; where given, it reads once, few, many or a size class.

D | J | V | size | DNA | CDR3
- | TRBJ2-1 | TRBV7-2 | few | TGTGCCAGCAGACTACACCGGGACAAATACAATGAGCAGTTCTTC | CASRLHRDKYNEQFF
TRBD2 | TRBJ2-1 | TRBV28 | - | TGTGCCAGCAGTCCCATATGGGCTAGCGGGACCTACAATGAGCAGTTCTTC | CASSPIWASGTYNEQFF
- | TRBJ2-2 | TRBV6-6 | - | TGTGCCAGCAAAAGGTGGCTAGATTCCGGGGAGCTGTTTTTT | CASKRWLDSGELFF
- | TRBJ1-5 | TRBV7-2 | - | TGTGCCAGCAGCTATAAGGGTACGGATCAGCCCCAGCATTTT | CASSYKGTDQPQHF
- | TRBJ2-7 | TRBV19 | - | TGTGCCAGTAGTATCCCGGGACTTTCATACGAGCAGTACTTC | CASSIPGLSYEQYF
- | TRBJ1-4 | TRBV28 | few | TGTGCCAGCAGTTTCAGAGCAACTAATGAAAAACTGTTTTTT | CASSFRATNEKLFF
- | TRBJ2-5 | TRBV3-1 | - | TGTGCCAGCAGCCGCCTTTTCGGGGCGGAGACCCAGTACTTC | CASSRLFGAETQYF
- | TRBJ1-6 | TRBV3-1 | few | TGTGCCAGCAGCCGGAACGGCTTAAATTCACCCCTCCACTTT | CASSRNGLNSPLHF
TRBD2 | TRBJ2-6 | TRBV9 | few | TGTGCCAGCAGCGGCCGGGGGACTAGCGGGACAAACTCTGGGGCCAACGTCCTGACTTTC | CASSGRGTSGTNSGANVLTF
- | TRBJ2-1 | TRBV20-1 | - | TGCAGTGCTAGAGATCTAATTGCGGGGGCCTTCTACAATGAGCAGTTCTTC | CSARDLIAGAFYNEQFF
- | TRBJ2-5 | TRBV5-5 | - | TGTGCCAGCAGCTTTTTCGGGGGACCTCAAGAGACCCAGTACTTC | CASSFFGGPQETQYF
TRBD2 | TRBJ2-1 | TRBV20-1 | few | TGCAGTGCATGGACTAGCGTCTCCTACAATGAGCAGTTCTTC | CSAWTSVSYNEQFF
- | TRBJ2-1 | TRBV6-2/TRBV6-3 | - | TGTGCCAGCAGGGAGGCCGGGACTGAGCAGTTCTTC | CASREAGTEQFF
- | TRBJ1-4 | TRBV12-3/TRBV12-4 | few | TGTGCCAGCAAGCAGGCATTGGGACGGGAAAAACTGTTTTTT | CASKQALGREKLFF
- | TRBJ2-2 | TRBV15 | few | TGTGCCACCAGCACGACTGCCGGAGGTACCGGGGAGCTGTTTTTT | CATSTTAGGTGELFF
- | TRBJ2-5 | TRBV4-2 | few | TGTGCCAGCAGCCAAGGACGGGAGCGCCAAGAGACCCAGTACTTC | CASSQGRERQETQYF
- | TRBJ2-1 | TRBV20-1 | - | TGCAGTGCTAGTGGCGACTCTTTCAATGAGCAGTTCTTC | CSASGDSFNEQFF
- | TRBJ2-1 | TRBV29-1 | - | TGCAGCGGGGGAGGATCCTACAATGAGCAGTTCTTC | CSGGGSYNEQFF
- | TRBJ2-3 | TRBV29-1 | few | TGCAGCGTGTCTGGACAGTCTAGCACAGATACGCAGTATTTT | CSVSGQSSTDTQYF
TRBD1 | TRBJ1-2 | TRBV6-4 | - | TGTGCCAGCAGTGACGGTACAGGGGGGGGCTATGGCTACACCTTC | CASSDGTGGGYGYTF
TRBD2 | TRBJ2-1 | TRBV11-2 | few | TGTGCCAGCAGCCCCTTAGCGGGAGAGTTCTACAATGAGCAGTTCTTC | CASSPLAGEFYNEQFF
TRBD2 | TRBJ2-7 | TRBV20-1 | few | TGCAGTGCTAGAGGCGTAGCGGGAGGGCTCTACGAGCAGTACTTC | CSARGVAGGLYEQYF
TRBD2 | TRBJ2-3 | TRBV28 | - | TGTGCCAGCCGCCTGCCCGGGACTAGCAACGAGTTTAGCACAGATACGCAGTATTTT | CASRLPGTSNEFSTDTQYF
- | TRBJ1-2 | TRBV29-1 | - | TGCAGCGTTGAGGAGCAGAACTATGGCTACACCTTC | CSVEEQNYGYTF
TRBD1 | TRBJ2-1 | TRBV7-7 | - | TGTGCTAGCAGCTTAGCAGGGACAGGCTCCTACAATGAGCAGTTCTTC | CASSLAGTGSYNEQFF
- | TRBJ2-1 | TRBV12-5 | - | TGTGCTAGTGGTTGGGGACGAGGGTACAATGAGCAGTTCTTC | CASGWGRGYNEQFF
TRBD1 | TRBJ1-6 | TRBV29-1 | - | TGCAGCGTTGAGGCTGGCAGGGGGCATTGTTCACCCCTCCACTTT | CSVEAGRGHCSPLHF
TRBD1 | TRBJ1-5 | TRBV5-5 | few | TGTGCCAGCAGCTTTTCTCCGGGACAGGGTACGAGCAATCAGCCCCAGCATTTT | CASSFSPGQGTSNQPQHF
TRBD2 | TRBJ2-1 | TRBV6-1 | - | TGTGCCAGCAGTCCCGGGACTAGCGGGAGGGGCAATGGGCAGTTCTTC | CASSPGTSGRGNGQFF
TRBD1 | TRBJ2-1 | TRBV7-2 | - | TGTGCCAGCAGCTTAGGGGTGTACAGGGGCAATGAGCAGTTCTTC | CASSLGVYRGNEQFF
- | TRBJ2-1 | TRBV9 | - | TGTGCCAGCAGCGTAGAGGGCAGGAACTACAATGAGCAGTTCTTC | CASSVEGRNYNEQFF
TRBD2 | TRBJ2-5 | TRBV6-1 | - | TGTGCCAGCAGTGAGGGCCTAGCGGGAGGGACCCAGTACTTC | CASSEGLAGGTQYF
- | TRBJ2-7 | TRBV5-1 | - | TGCGCCAGCAGCTTGGACCCGGCCGCGGGCGAGCAGTACTTC | CASSLDPAAGEQYF
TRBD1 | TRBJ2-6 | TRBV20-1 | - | TGCAGTGCTAGAGATCAGGGGGCTGGGGCCAACGTCCTGACTTTC | CSARDQGAGANVLTF
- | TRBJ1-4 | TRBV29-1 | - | TGCAGCGTCACAAAACAGGGTACGCGTGAAAAACTGTTTTTT | CSVTKQGTREKLFF
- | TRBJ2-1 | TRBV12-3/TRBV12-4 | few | TGTGCCAGCAGTTTATGGGGGTACAATGAGCAGTTCTTC | CASSLWGYNEQFF
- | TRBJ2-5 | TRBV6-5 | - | TGTGCCAGCAGTTACGGGGGTGGCGGGGCGGAGACCCAGTACTTC | CASSYGGGGAETQYF
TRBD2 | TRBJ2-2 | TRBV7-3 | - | TGTGCCAGCAGCTCGATAGCGGGAGTAGGCACCGGGGAGCTGTTTTTT | CASSSIAGVGTGELFF
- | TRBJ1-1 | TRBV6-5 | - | TGTGCCAGCAGGACGGGGGCCTATGAAGCTTTCTTT | CASRTGAYEAFF
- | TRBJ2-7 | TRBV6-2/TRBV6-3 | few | TGTGCCAGCAGTAAGAGACAGACCCACGAGCAGTACTTC | CASSKRQTHEQYF
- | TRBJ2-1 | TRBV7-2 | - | TGTGCCAGCAGCCTAAGTCTAGCGAGAAGTAATGAGCAGTTCTTC | CASSLSLARSNEQFF
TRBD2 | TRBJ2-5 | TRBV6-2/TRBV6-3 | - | TGTGCCAGCAGTTCCCTAGCGGAGCCACAAGAGACCCAGTACTTC | CASSSLAEPQETQYF
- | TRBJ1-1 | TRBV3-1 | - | TGTGCCAGCAGCCATTCCACTGAAGCTTTCTTT | CASSHSTEAFF
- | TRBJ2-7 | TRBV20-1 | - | TGCAGTGCTCCTTCTCTATTAGGATCCTACGAGCAGTACTTC | CSAPSLLGSYEQYF
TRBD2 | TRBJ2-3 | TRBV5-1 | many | TGCGCCAGCAGCCGGACTAGCGGGGGGTTGGATACGCAGTATTTT | CASSRTSGGLDTQYF
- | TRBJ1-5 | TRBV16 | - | TGTGCCAGCAGCCAATACCGGGGGCAACAGCCCCAGCATTTT | CASSQYRGQQPQHF
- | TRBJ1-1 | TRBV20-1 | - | TGCAGTGCTAGGGTGCGCAGGGTGAACACTGAAGCTTTCTTT | CSARVRRVNTEAFF
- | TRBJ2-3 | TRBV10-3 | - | TGTGCCATCAGAGGTCTCGGTGGATTAAGTGCTAGCACAGATACGCAGTATTTT | CAIRGLGGLSASTDTQYF
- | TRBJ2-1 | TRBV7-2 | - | TGTGCCAGCAGCTTAGCCCCCATTGGTCTACCGGAAGGCAATGAGCAGTTCTTC | CASSLAPIGLPEGNEQFF
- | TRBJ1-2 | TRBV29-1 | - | TGCAGCGTTGCAACTCTCCGGGGGCTAAACTATGGCTACACCTTC | CSVATLRGLNYGYTF
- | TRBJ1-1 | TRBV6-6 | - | TGTGCCAGCACCGGACTCCTGGCTAGGGACACTGAAGCTTTCTTT | CASTGLLARDTEAFF
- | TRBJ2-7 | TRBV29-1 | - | TGCAGCGTTCAAACGGACAGAGATCCCTACGAGCAGTACTTC | CSVQTDRDPYEQYF
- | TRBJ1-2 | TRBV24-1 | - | TGTGCCACCAGTGCTTTAGGGTCCTATGGCTACACCTTC | CATSALGSYGYTF
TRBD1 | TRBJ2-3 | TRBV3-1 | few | TGTGCCAGCAGCCAAGCAGGGGGCGCGAGGACTACGCAGTATTTT | CASSQAGGARTTQYF
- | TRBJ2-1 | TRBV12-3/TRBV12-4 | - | TGTGCCACCGAGGTGGGAGGAGGCAATGAGCAGTTCTTC | CATEVGGGNEQFF
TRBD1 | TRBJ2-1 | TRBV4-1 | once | TGCGCCAGCAGCCCCCGGGACAGTAACAATGAGCAGTTCTTC | CASSPRDSNNEQFF
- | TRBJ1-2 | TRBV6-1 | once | TGTGCCAGCAGTGAAGCGATTGTGGGCACCTTC | CASSEAIVGTF
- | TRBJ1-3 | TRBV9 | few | TGTGCCAGCAGTAGAGGGGCTGGAAACACCATATATTTT | CASSRGAGNTIYF